This TCR beta chain is drawn from a study of T cells in women clearing cervical HPV infection. Whole-study context: Blood came at first lesion visit for cases, post-clearance for controls. Overall study findings and caveats: TRBV6-7 relative abundance averaged roughly 0.1% in cases and roughly 0.17% in controls.

J was trimmed by 3 bases and V by 0 bases; bases with no gene match: 11. This CDR3 is built from 17 residues. Germline CDR1 and CDR2: SGHRS and YFSETQ. About this clone: The target antigen is unknown. The read is 3 residues too short to cover the CDR3 end, so that end is filled in from the germline J gene.

Sequencing used immunoSEQ multiplex PCR; TCRdb keeps in-frame clones, though not all of them. This repertoire includes tens of thousands of clones. Material for sequencing was blood buffy coat. The genes are TRBV5-1 and TRBJ2-7; 8 nucleotides line up with TRBD1. The receptor's source is a woman between 18 and 70 years old with a cervical HPV16 infection that either progressed to CIN3+ or cleared (not recorded which). The sequenced part of the CDR3 DNA is TGCGCCAGCAGCTTGGAGAGTGGGGCCAGGGGGCACTACGAG. It is translated as CASSLESGARGHYE. The complete CDR3 protein is CASSLESGARGHYEQYF.